These 20 T cell receptor beta chains were sequenced from one sample in a study of cytomegalovirus exposure and HLA in healthy donors. Assay used: immunoSEQ multiplex PCR; TCRdb lists only in-frame clones, some missing. This sample has 150,000 or so clones; approximately 86% occur once, and the top ten carry approximately 2%. The sample consisted of PBMCs. The receptors derive from a human donor in good health.

The chain joins TRBV7-2 to TRBJ1-4; possible D gene TRBD1, 5 bases. The CDR3 is 13 residues long. The V gene lost 7 bases and the J gene lost 8 bases, with 14 bases spanning the gap. Looked up from germline, CDR1 is SGHTA and CDR2 is FQGNSA. The CDR3 nucleotides read TGTGCCAGCATGCGGGGCGGTGGAGAAAAACTGTTTTTT. Encoded protein: CASMRGGGEKLFF.

The chain joins TRBV6-1 to TRBJ1-2; 8 bases are shared with TRBD1. CDR3 length: 13 amino acids. V gave up 6 bases and J gave up 8 bases; unmatched junction bases: 8. In germline, CDR1 is MNHNS, CDR2 SASEGT. The CDR3: CASRVGQVEGYTF. DNA of the CDR3: TGTGCCAGCAGAGTGGGACAGGTTGAAGGCTACACCTTC.

The chain carries TRBV11-3 and TRBJ2-2; possibly TRBD1 for D (6 bases). V dropped 5 bases and J dropped 7 bases, with 20 bases sitting between them. From germline, CDR1 is SGHNT and CDR2 YENEEA. This CDR3 is 16 amino acids long. CDR3 in amino acids: CASSAQPGQGGGELFF. CDR3 bases: TGTGCCAGCAGCGCTCAGCCGGGACAAGGGGGCGGGGAGCTGTTTTTT. Variable domain in full (rest from reference TRBV11-3 and TRBJ2-2): EAGVVQSPRYKIIEKKQPVAFWCNPISGHNTLYWYLQNLGQGPELLIRYENEEAVDDSQLPKDRFSAERLKGVDSTLKIQPAELGDSAVYLCASSAQPGQGGGELFFGEGSRLTVL.

CDR3 amino acids: CASSLTKTDRVEQFF. The DNA of the CDR3 is TGTGCCAGCAGCTTAACGAAAACTGATAGAGTGGAGCAGTTCTTC. V and J are TRBV7-3 and TRBJ2-1; D is ambiguous. V shed 0 bases and J shed 10 bases, with 16 bases lying between them. CDR1 and CDR2 from the germline V gene are SGHTA and FQGTGA. CDR3 length equals 15 residues.

The CDR3 DNA reads TGTGCCACCAGCTCTTCAGGGTTACACAACTATGGCTACACCTTC. Translation gives CATSSSGLHNYGYTF. The chain links TRBV15 to TRBJ1-2, with D perhaps matching TRBD1 (5 bases). V dropped 5 bases and J dropped 2 bases, with 15 bases sitting between them. Germline lookup yields CDR1 LNHNV and CDR2 YYDKDF (reference sequence). The CDR3 contains 15 residues.

J is TRBJ1-5 and V is TRBV5-6; no firm D call. V was shortened by 0 bases and J by 0 bases, with 7 bases between the two germline ends. The CDR3 is 15 amino acids. Germline CDR1 reads SGHDT; CDR2 reads YYEEEE. The CDR3 nucleotides read TGTGCCAGCAGCTTGGGAGGGTCTAGCAATCAGCCCCAGCATTTT. Its protein product is CASSLGGSSNQPQHF. The full variable domain, its missing parts supplied by reference TRBV5-6 and TRBJ1-5, is DAGVTQSPTHLIKTRGQQVTLRCSPKSGHDTVSWYQQALGQGPQFIFQYYEEEERQRGNFPDRFSGHQFPNYSSELNVNALLLGDSALYLCASSLGGSSNQPQHFGDGTRLSIL.

The CDR3 spells CASSIGQPYNEQFF. The CDR3 bases are TGTGCCAGTAGTATTGGACAGCCCTACAATGAGCAGTTCTTC. This rearrangement joins TRBV19 to TRBJ2-1; tentatively, D is TRBD1 (6 bases). V lost 3 bases and J lost 2, with 8 bases in between. The CDR3 totals 14 residues. CDR1 and CDR2 (germline): LNHDA, SQIVND (reference sequence). Using reference TRBV19 and TRBJ2-1 for the parts outside the CDR3, the full variable domain is DGGITQSPKYLFRKEGQNVTLSCEQNLNHDAMYWYRQDPGQGLRLIYYSQIVNDFQKGDIAEGYSVSREKKESFPLTVTSAQKNPTAFYLCASSIGQPYNEQFFGPGTRLTVL.

This chain uses TRBV10-3 with TRBJ1-1; D not certain. V lost 7 bases and J lost 4, with 10 bases in between. Germline V gene lookup returns CDR1 ENHRY and CDR2 SYGVKD. This CDR3 has 12 amino acids. CDR3 loop: CAINEGGTEAFF. In nucleotides, the CDR3 is TGTGCCATCAACGAGGGAGGCACTGAAGCTTTCTTT.

The CDR3 spells CACSRGAGRGPGNQPQHF. For the CDR3, the DNA is TGTGCCTGCTCAAGGGGGGCAGGGCGGGGGCCGGGCAATCAGCCCCAGCATTTT. The chain recombines TRBV30 with TRBJ1-5; a weak D match, TRBD1 (6 bases). The germline V gene encodes CDR1 GTSNPN and CDR2 SVGIG (reference sequence). V lost 6 bases, J lost 2 bases, and 26 bases lay in between. The CDR3 runs to 18 residues. The variable domain in full, completed from reference TRBV30 and TRBJ1-5, reads SQTIHQWPATLVQPVGSPLSLECTVEGTSNPNLYWYRQAAGRGLQLLFYSVGIGQISSEVPQNLSASRPQDRQFILSSKKLLLSDSGFYLCACSRGAGRGPGNQPQHFGDGTRLSIL.

The DNA of the CDR3 is TGTGCCAGCAGCTTTGGCACCTATGGCTACACCTTC. This sequence encodes CASSFGTYGYTF. The chain carries TRBV7-8 and TRBJ1-2; unclear D gene. CDR1 SGHVS and CDR2 FQNEAQ come from the germline V gene. The CDR3 is 12 amino acids. The ends were cut back, 3 bases at V and 4 bases at J, with 6 bases in the middle.

The chain is built from TRBV9 and TRBJ2-3; D unresolved. V shed 0 bases and J shed 4 bases, with 6 bases lying between them. The CDR3 length is 13 residues. CDR1 is SGDLS, CDR2 YYNGEE, per germline. Here the CDR3 reads CASSVVSPDTQYF. The CDR3 DNA is TGTGCCAGCAGCGTAGTTAGCCCAGATACGCAGTATTTT.

The genes are TRBV27 and TRBJ1-1, with D perhaps TRBD1 (6 bases). V dropped 3 bases and J dropped 1 base, with 9 bases sitting between them. The germline V gene encodes CDR1 MNHEY and CDR2 SMNVEV (reference sequence). The CDR3 is 14 residues long. This CDR3 is CASSLWGQNTEAFF. For the CDR3, the DNA is TGTGCCAGCAGTTTGTGGGGACAGAACACTGAAGCTTTCTTT.

The V gene is TRBV9, the J gene TRBJ2-3, with 8 bases lining up with TRBD2. Germline-derived CDR1 and CDR2 are SGDLS and YYNGEE. V lost 3 bases and J lost 1; bases outside the gene matches: 7. The CDR3 has 16 residues. CDR3 amino acids: CASSAWGLGGTDTQYF. CDR3 sequence (DNA): TGTGCCAGCAGCGCCTGGGGACTAGGTGGCACAGATACGCAGTATTTT.

J is TRBJ1-1 and V is TRBV30, with TRBD1 identical over 10 bases. With V trimmed by 4 bases and J by 4 bases, 6 bases remained unmatched. CDR1 is GTSNPN, CDR2 SVGIG, per germline (reference sequence). The CDR3 is made up of 14 amino acids. CDR3 loop: CAWTTGGVSTEAFF. CDR3 coding DNA: TGTGCCTGGACGACAGGGGGCGTCAGCACTGAAGCTTTCTTT.

The chain combines TRBV19 with TRBJ2-7, with 8 positions matching TRBD2. CDR1 and CDR2 (germline): LNHDA, SQIVND (reference sequence). This CDR3 has 13 amino acids. V lost 10 bases, J lost 2 bases, and 7 bases stayed unmatched. CDR3 DNA: TGTGCCACGAGGCGGGAGGCAGCCTACGAGCAGTACTTC. As protein: CATRREAAYEQYF.

This clone has more than one count but fewer than ten. The chain uses TRBV19 and TRBJ2-2; D gene ambiguous. V lost 7 bases, J lost 5 bases, and 11 bases lay in between. Germline V gives CDR1 LNHDA, CDR2 SQIVND (reference sequence). The CDR3 length is 13 residues. The CDR3 DNA is TGTGCCAGTACTTACAGCTCAACCGGGGAGCTGTTTTTT. It codes for CASTYSSTGELFF. Supplemented by reference TRBV19 and TRBJ2-2, the full variable domain reads DGGITQSPKYLFRKEGQNVTLSCEQNLNHDAMYWYRQDPGQGLRLIYYSQIVNDFQKGDIAEGYSVSREKKESFPLTVTSAQKNPTAFYLCASTYSSTGELFFGEGSRLTVL.

The chain combines TRBV5-6 with TRBJ2-3, with D hard to call. V lost 0 bases and J lost 0, with 8 bases in between. Germline CDR1 reads SGHDT; CDR2 reads YYEEEE. This CDR3 spans 15 amino acids. DNA of the CDR3: TGTGCCAGCAGCTTGGCGCAGTCTAGCACAGATACGCAGTATTTT. Its translation is CASSLAQSSTDTQYF.

The rearrangement joins TRBV13 to TRBJ2-3; maybe TRBD1 (5 bases). Germline CDR1 and CDR2: PRHDT and FYEKMQ (reference sequence). The CDR3 is 14 residues long. The V gene lost 3 bases and the J gene lost 2 bases, with 9 bases spanning the gap. The CDR3 DNA sequence: TGTGCCAGCAGCTTTTCAGGGTTCACAGATACGCAGTATTTT. This translates into CASSFSGFTDTQYF.

This sequence joins TRBV19 and TRBJ1-3, with D unclear. Trimming took 5 bases from V and 0 from J, leaving 5 bases between them. The germline V gene has CDR1 LNHDA and CDR2 SQIVND (reference sequence). The CDR3 is 13 amino acids. The CDR3 nucleotides read TGTGCCAGTAGTTCATCCTCTGGAAACACCATATATTTT. This codes for CASSSSSGNTIYF.

The chain carries TRBV6-1 and TRBJ1-2; D unclear. CDR1 and CDR2 (germline): MNHNS, SASEGT. Between the trimmed V and J ends, which lost 1 base and 8 bases, there was a span of 14 bases. This CDR3 has 14 amino acids. The CDR3 loop is CASSEGVNSNGYTF. The CDR3 DNA reads as TGTGCCAGCAGTGAAGGGGTAAACAGTAACGGCTACACCTTC.